Here is one T cell receptor beta chain with its context. These data are taken from a study of blood T cell repertoires in COVID-19. V dropped 6 bases and J dropped 3; count of bases not matched to a gene: 10. Germline V CDR1 and CDR2: MNHEY, SMNVEV (reference sequence). The CDR3 runs 16 residues. The protocol was immunoSEQ multiplex PCR, while the TCRdb copy is restricted to in-frame clones and leaves out a portion. The table includes some 50,000 clones, about 87% detected once. This chain links TRBV27 with TRBJ2-1, with 8 bases that match TRBD2. The source material was peripheral blood. This clonotype was sampled from a human donor in a cohort sampled during active COVID-19. The CDR3 sequence: CASSSTSSGYYNEQFF. The CDR3, as DNA: TGTGCCAGCAGCTCGACGTCTAGCGGGTACTACAATGAGCAGTTCTTC.